These 13 T cell receptor beta chains share one sample of origin, sequenced in a study of identical twins. Using its own MiXCR run on the 5' RACE reads, TCRdb lists one record per CDR3 protein. Of approximately 280,000 distinct CDR3 sequences in the sample, under 9% were seen once. The sample also formed part of further work on yellow fever vaccine responses in identical twins.

The sample was memory (CD45RO+) T cells sorted from blood. Receptors originate from a woman aged 18 to 35 in good health.

The genes are TRBV7-9 and TRBJ2-1; 8 nucleotides agree with TRBD2. Germline V gives CDR1 SEHNR, CDR2 FQNEAQ (reference sequence). V lost 1 base to trimming and J lost 8 bases; unmatched junction nucleotides: 10. CDR3 length: 16 residues. CDR3 loop: CASSLGPGFGRDEQFF. Here the CDR3 DNA reads TGTGCCAGCAGCTTAGGTCCCGGATTCGGGAGGGATGAGCAGTTCTTC.

The V and J genes are TRBV19 and TRBJ2-2; maybe TRBD1 (5 bases). The V and J ends lost 7 bases and 5 bases respectively, with 20 bases between them. Germline V gene sequence: CDR1 LNHDA, CDR2 SQIVND (reference sequence). The length of the CDR3 is 16 residues. The CDR3 loop reads CASKNQGQRGTGELFF. The CDR3 DNA follows: TGTGCCAGTAAGAATCAGGGTCAGCGAGGTACCGGGGAGCTGTTTTTT. Full variable domain (rest looked up from reference TRBV19 and TRBJ2-2): DGGITQSPKYLFRKEGQNVTLSCEQNLNHDAMYWYRQDPGQGLRLIYYSQIVNDFQKGDIAEGYSVSREKKESFPLTVTSAQKNPTAFYLCASKNQGQRGTGELFFGEGSRLTVL.

At least ten counts were recorded for this clonotype. This chain links TRBV12-3 or TRBV12-4 with TRBJ2-5; perhaps TRBD1 as D (6 bases). V lost 4 bases to trimming and J lost 4 bases, with 13 bases between them. CDR3 size: 14 residues. The DNA for the CDR3 is TGTGCCAGCAGTTCTACAGGGTTTCGAGAGACCCAGTACTTC. Protein: CASSSTGFRETQYF.

This clonotype was seen ten or more times. This chain joins TRBV2 and TRBJ2-7; TRBD2 might be the D (6 bases). Looked up from germline, CDR1 is SNHLY and CDR2 is FYNNEI. V was shortened by 7 bases and J by 4 bases, with 14 bases between the two germline ends. This CDR3 has 13 residues. CDR3 coding DNA: TGTGCCAGCACTACCCCTGGAGGGTACGAGCAGTACGTC. It yields the protein CASTTPGGYEQYV.

The CDR3 nucleotides are TGTGCCAGCAGACGGACAGGGTTATCCTACAATGAGCAGTTCTTC. It translates to CASRRTGLSYNEQFF. The chain carries TRBV28 and TRBJ2-1; 8 nucleotides match TRBD1. J lost 1 base, V lost 6 bases, and 5 bases had no gene match. Germline V gene lookup returns CDR1 MDHEN and CDR2 SYDVKM. The CDR3 spans 15 residues.

This clonotype was counted at least ten times. CDR3 nucleotide sequence: TGTGCCAGCAGCGCTGGGACAGGGGGTAGAAAGACCCAGTACTTC. Residues: CASSAGTGGRKTQYF. The chain is built from TRBV7-7 and TRBJ2-5, with 11 nucleotides matching TRBD1. V was clipped by 5 bases and J by 6 bases; unmatched bases: 8. Germline CDR1 and CDR2: SSHAT and FNYEAQ (reference sequence). This CDR3 spans 15 amino acids.

This clonotype occurred a few times. The chain recombines TRBV15 with TRBJ2-3, with D unresolved. This CDR3 region has 14 residues. In germline, CDR1 is LNHNV, CDR2 YYDKDF (reference sequence). Trimming cost V 3 bases and J 0 bases, with 7 bases left between them. The CDR3 spells CATSRGSSTDTQYF. Written as DNA, the CDR3 is TGTGCCACCAGCAGGGGATCTAGCACAGATACGCAGTATTTT. Full variable domain (outside the CDR3, taken from reference TRBV15 and TRBJ2-3): DAMVIQNPRYQVTQFGKPVTLSCSQTLNHNVMYWYQQKSSQAPKLLFHYYDKDFNNEADTPDNFQSRRPNTSFCFLDIRSPGLGDTAMYLCATSRGSSTDTQYFGPGTRLTVL.

This clonotype was seen many times. The chain joins TRBV10-3 to TRBJ2-3; 9 bases agree with TRBD2. CDR3 size: 13 residues. Germline V gives CDR1 ENHRY, CDR2 SYGVKD. With V trimmed by 8 bases and J by 3 bases, 3 bases remained unmatched. The CDR3 region is CAIGTSRTDTQYF. CDR3 nucleotide sequence: TGTGCCATCGGGACTAGCAGGACAGATACGCAGTATTTT.

In its sample, this clonotype was seen a few times. The rearrangement uses TRBV12-3 or TRBV12-4 and TRBJ2-7; D unresolved. V lost 1 base and J lost 4, with 5 bases in between. This CDR3 has 12 residues. CDR3 sequence: CASSLDRYEQYF. The CDR3 nucleotides read TGTGCCAGCAGTTTAGACAGATACGAGCAGTACTTC.

This clonotype was recorded many times. The chain uses TRBV5-1 and TRBJ1-1; D is possibly TRBD1 (6 bases). V was trimmed by 4 bases and J by 0 bases, leaving 13 bases between them. Germline-derived CDR1 and CDR2 are SGHRS and YFSETQ. This CDR3 region has 15 residues. As DNA, the CDR3 is TGCGCCAGCAGCCCCGGGACACTTATGAACACTGAAGCTTTCTTT. Translated, it gives CASSPGTLMNTEAFF.

This clonotype was detected only a few times. The chain joins TRBV29-1 to TRBJ2-2, with D unresolved. V was pared by 6 bases and J by 1 base, with 9 bases between. Germline values: CDR1 SQVTM, CDR2 ANQGSEA. The CDR3 extends over 13 amino acids. The CDR3 reads CSVRKGNTGELFF. CDR3 DNA: TGCAGCGTCCGAAAGGGGAACACCGGGGAGCTGTTTTTT.

This clonotype has a count of ten or more. CDR3 loop: CASSLRGGAGANVLTF. CDR3 nucleotides: TGTGCCAGCAGTTTAAGGGGGGGGGCTGGGGCCAACGTCCTGACTTTC. The chain carries TRBV12-3 or TRBV12-4 and TRBJ2-6; perhaps TRBD2 as D (7 bases). This CDR3 spans 16 amino acids. V gave up 2 bases and J gave up 2 bases, with 10 bases separating them.

This clonotype was seen repeatedly, ten times or more. The rearrangement uses TRBV29-1 and TRBJ2-7; 8 bases agree with TRBD2. Looked up from germline, CDR1 is SQVTM and CDR2 is ANQGSEA. With V trimmed by 4 bases and J by 3 bases, 8 bases remained unmatched. The CDR3 loop spans 14 amino acids. CDR3 sequence (DNA): TGCAGCGTTGTATTCGGGAGGGCCCTCTACGAGCAGTACTTC. Amino acid sequence: CSVVFGRALYEQYF.